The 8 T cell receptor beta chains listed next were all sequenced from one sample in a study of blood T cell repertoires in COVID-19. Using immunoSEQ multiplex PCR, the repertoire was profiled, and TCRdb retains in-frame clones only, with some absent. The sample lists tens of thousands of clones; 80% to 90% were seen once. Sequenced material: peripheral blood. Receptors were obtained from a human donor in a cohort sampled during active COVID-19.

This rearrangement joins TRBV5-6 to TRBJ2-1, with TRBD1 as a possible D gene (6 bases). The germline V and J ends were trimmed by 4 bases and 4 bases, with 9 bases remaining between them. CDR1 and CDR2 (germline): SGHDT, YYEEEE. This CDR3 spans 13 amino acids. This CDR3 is CASSLDRYNEQFF. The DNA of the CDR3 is TGTGCCAGCAGCCTAGACAGGTACAATGAGCAGTTCTTC.

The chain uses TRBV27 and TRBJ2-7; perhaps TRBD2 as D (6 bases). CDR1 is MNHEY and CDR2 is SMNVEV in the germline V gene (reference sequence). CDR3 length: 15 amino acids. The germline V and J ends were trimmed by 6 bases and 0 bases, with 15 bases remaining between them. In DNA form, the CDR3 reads TGTGCCAGCAGCTCGGGACTCCTAAGCTCCTACGAGCAGTACTTC. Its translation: CASSSGLLSSYEQYF.

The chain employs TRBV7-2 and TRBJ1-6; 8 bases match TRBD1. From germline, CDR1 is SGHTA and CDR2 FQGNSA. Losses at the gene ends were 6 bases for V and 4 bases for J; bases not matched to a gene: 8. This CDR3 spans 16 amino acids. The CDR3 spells CASRTGTGAYNSPLHF. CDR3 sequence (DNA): TGTGCCAGCAGAACCGGGACAGGAGCGTATAATTCACCCCTCCACTTT.

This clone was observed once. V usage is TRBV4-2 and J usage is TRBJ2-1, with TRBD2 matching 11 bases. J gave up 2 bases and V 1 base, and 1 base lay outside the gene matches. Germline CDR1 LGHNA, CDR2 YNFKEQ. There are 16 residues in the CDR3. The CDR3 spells CASSQGLAGPYNEQFF. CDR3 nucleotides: TGTGCCAGCAGCCAAGGACTAGCGGGGCCCTACAATGAGCAGTTCTTC.

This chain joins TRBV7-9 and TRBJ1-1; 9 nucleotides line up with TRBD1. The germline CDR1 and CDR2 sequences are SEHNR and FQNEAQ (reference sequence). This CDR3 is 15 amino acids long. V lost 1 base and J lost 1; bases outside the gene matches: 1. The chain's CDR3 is CASSLETGGNTEAFF. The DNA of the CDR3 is TGTGCCAGCAGCTTAGAGACAGGGGGGAACACTGAAGCTTTCTTT.

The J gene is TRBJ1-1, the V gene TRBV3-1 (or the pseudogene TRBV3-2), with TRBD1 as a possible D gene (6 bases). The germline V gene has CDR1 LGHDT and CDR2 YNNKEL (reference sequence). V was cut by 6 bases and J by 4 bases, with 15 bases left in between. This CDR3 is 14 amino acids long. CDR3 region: CASRIQGGPTEAFF. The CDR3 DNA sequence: TGTGCCAGCAGGATACAGGGAGGGCCCACTGAAGCTTTCTTT.

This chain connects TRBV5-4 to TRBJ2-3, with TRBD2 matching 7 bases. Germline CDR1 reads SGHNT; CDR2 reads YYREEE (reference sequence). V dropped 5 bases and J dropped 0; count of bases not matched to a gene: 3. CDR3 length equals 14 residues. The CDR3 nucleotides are TGTGCCAGCAGAGCGGGGACTAGCACAGATACGCAGTATTTT. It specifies CASRAGTSTDTQYF.

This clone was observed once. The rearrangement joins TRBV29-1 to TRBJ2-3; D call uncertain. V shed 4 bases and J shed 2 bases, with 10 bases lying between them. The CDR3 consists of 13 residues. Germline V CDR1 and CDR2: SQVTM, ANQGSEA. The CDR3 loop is CSVGPDNTDTQYF. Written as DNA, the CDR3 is TGCAGCGTTGGACCCGACAACACAGATACGCAGTATTTT.